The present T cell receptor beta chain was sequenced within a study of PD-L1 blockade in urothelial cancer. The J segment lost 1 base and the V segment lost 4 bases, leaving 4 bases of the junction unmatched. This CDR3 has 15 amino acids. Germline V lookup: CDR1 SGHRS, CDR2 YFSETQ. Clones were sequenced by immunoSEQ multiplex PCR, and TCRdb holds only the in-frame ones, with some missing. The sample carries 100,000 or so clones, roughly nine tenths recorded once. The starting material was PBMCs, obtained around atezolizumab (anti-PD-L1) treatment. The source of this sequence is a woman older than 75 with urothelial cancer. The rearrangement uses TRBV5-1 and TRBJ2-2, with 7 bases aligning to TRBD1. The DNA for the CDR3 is TGCGCCAGCAGCATTCGACAGGGGAACACCGGGGAGCTGTTTTTT. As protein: CASSIRQGNTGELFF.